This is a list of T cell receptor beta chains from one sample in a study of a mutant IDH1 vaccine in newly diagnosed glioma. The assay was immunoSEQ multiplex PCR, and TCRdb's table has in-frame clones only and misses some. The data show around 36,000 clones, more than 85% seen once. Antigen specificity for these receptors is unknown. The specimen comprised PBMCs, sampled from a glioma patient whose treatment included an IDH1 peptide vaccine. The receptors derive from a middle-aged man with glioma. Both conserved end residues are part of each CDR3. The order of the fields is clone size, V gene, J gene, D gene, CDR3 protein, CDR3 DNA. A D gene is named only where the DNA matches it firmly. Rows may omit the clone size; those that give it use once, few, many or a size class.

-	TRBV18	TRBJ2-4	-	CASSPRGGIAKNIQYF	TGTGCCAGCTCACCCCGGGGCGGAATAGCCAAAAACATTCAGTACTTC
-	TRBV2	TRBJ1-3	-	CASKGSGNTIYF	TGTGCCAGCAAGGGCTCTGGAAACACCATATATTTT
once	TRBV9	TRBJ2-5	-	CASSVGDLETQYF	TGTGCCAGCAGCGTAGGGGACCTTGAGACCCAGTACTTC
-	TRBV7-2	TRBJ1-3	-	CASSPSAGGSRNTIYF	TGTGCCAGCAGCCCCTCCGCGGGTGGCAGCAGAAACACCATATATTTT
-	TRBV6-5	TRBJ2-3	TRBD1	CASSYSTGGADTQYF	TGTGCCAGCAGTTACTCGACAGGGGGCGCAGATACGCAGTATTTT
-	TRBV7-2	TRBJ2-7	-	CASSVGRGYEQYF	TGTGCCAGCAGCGTGGGAAGGGGGTACGAGCAGTACTTC
once	TRBV5-6	TRBJ1-4	TRBD1	CASSLAWDRGREKLFF	TGTGCCAGCAGCTTGGCCTGGGACAGGGGCCGAGAAAAACTGTTTTTT
-	TRBV30	TRBJ1-4	-	CAWSGGVNEKLFF	TGTGCCTGGAGTGGCGGGGTGAATGAAAAACTGTTTTTT
-	TRBV5-1	TRBJ1-1	-	CASSPYMNTEAFF	TGCGCCAGCAGCCCATACATGAACACTGAAGCTTTCTTT
-	TRBV4-1	TRBJ2-7	-	CASSQDPTTRTYEQYF	TGCGCCAGCAGCCAAGATCCCACGACTCGCACCTACGAGCAGTACTTC
once	TRBV7-2	TRBJ2-7	TRBD2	CASSKGLAGAREQYF	TGTGCCAGCAGCAAGGGACTAGCGGGAGCTCGGGAGCAGTACTTC
-	TRBV30	TRBJ1-6	-	CAWSEGLSPLHF	TGTGCCTGGAGTGAGGGGCTTTCACCCCTCCACTTT
-	TRBV30	TRBJ1-4	-	CAWGGGGQGVIF	TGTGCCTGGGGGGGAGGAGGACAAGGGGTGATTTTT
-	TRBV18	TRBJ1-5	-	CASSPQGGDQPQHF	TGTGCCAGCTCACCCCAGGGTGGGGATCAGCCCCAGCATTTT
-	TRBV9	TRBJ1-1	TRBD1	CASSVEGDRFEAFF	TGTGCCAGCAGCGTGGAAGGGGACAGGTTTGAAGCTTTCTTT
-	TRBV9	TRBJ1-2	-	CASSVGWGSNYGYTF	TGTGCCAGCAGCGTAGGATGGGGATCGAACTATGGCTACACCTTC
-	TRBV27	TRBJ1-5	-	CASSLSVGNQPQHF	TGTGCCAGCAGTTTATCCGTAGGCAATCAGCCCCAGCATTTT
-	TRBV5-1	TRBJ2-1	TRBD2	CASSLTFAAGEGNEQFF	TGCGCCAGCAGCTTGACCTTCGCAGCGGGAGAAGGCAATGAGCAGTTCTTC
once	TRBV27	TRBJ1-1	-	CASSLSVRNTEAFF	TGTGCCAGCAGTTTATCCGTTCGGAACACTGAAGCTTTCTTT
-	TRBV6-4	TRBJ1-5	-	CASSESGFEQPQHF	TGTGCCAGCAGTGAGTCGGGGTTTGAACAGCCCCAGCATTTT
-	TRBV6-5	TRBJ1-1	-	CASSYSGGNTEAFF	TGTGCCAGCAGTTACTCGGGAGGGAACACTGAAGCTTTCTTT
once	TRBV2	TRBJ1-1	-	CASSKQWFEAFF	TGTGCCAGCAGTAAACAGTGGTTTGAAGCTTTCTTT
-	TRBV6-5	TRBJ2-5	TRBD2	CATGLAGARGETQYF	TGTGCCACCGGACTAGCGGGAGCTAGGGGGGAGACCCAGTACTTC
once	TRBV7-9	TRBJ1-5	-	CATTRGSNQPQHF	TGTGCCACGACACGGGGTAGCAATCAGCCCCAGCATTTT
once	TRBV5-1	TRBJ2-7	-	CASKKQLGVPHEQYF	TGCGCCAGCAAGAAGCAGCTTGGTGTCCCCCACGAGCAGTACTTC
-	TRBV2	TRBJ2-5	TRBD1	CASSANRGPQETQYF	TGTGCCAGCAGTGCAAACAGGGGGCCACAAGAGACCCAGTACTTC
-	TRBV30	TRBJ2-7	TRBD1	CAWSLTPGRGILYEQYF	TGTGCCTGGAGTCTAACCCCGGGCAGGGGGATTCTCTACGAGCAGTACTTC
-	TRBV5-6	TRBJ1-2	-	CASSFAGAQGYTF	TGTGCCAGCAGCTTCGCAGGGGCGCAAGGCTACACCTTC
-	TRBV4-2	TRBJ2-1	TRBD2	CASSQDPGLAYNEQFF	TGTGCCAGCAGCCAAGATCCCGGACTAGCTTACAATGAGCAGTTCTTC
-	TRBV5-1	TRBJ1-5	TRBD1	CASSLGTGGYPQHF	TGCGCCAGCAGCTTGGGGACAGGGGGTTACCCCCAGCATTTT
-	TRBV7-6	TRBJ2-3	-	CASSLGWTDTQYF	TGTGCCAGCAGCTTGGGATGGACAGATACGCAGTATTTT
-	TRBV6-6	TRBJ2-7	TRBD1	CASSSNRGVGEQYF	TGTGCCAGCAGTTCCAACAGGGGGGTGGGCGAGCAGTACTTC
-	TRBV10-3	TRBJ2-1	TRBD1	CAISESVQGARNEQFF	TGTGCCATCAGTGAGTCTGTACAGGGGGCGAGGAATGAGCAGTTCTTC
-	TRBV9	TRBJ2-5	TRBD2	CASSVEAGGSGETQYF	TGTGCCAGCAGCGTAGAAGCGGGAGGGTCTGGTGAGACCCAGTACTTC
-	TRBV18	TRBJ1-3	-	CASSPPWTQSSGNTIYF	TGTGCCAGCTCACCCCCGTGGACACAAAGCTCTGGAAACACCATATATTTT
once	TRBV4-3	TRBJ1-2	-	CASSQTGDYGYTF	TGCGCCAGCAGCCAAACGGGGGACTATGGCTACACCTTC
-	TRBV11-2	TRBJ2-7	-	CASSLQAGIEQYF	TGTGCCAGCAGCCTCCAAGCAGGGATCGAGCAGTACTTC
-	TRBV15	TRBJ1-2	-	CATSRDQGQWAYGYTF	TGTGCCACCAGCAGAGATCAGGGGCAATGGGCCTATGGCTACACCTTC
few	TRBV10-1	TRBJ1-1	-	CASSEDQGPMNTEAFF	TGCGCCAGCAGTGAGGATCAGGGGCCGATGAACACTGAAGCTTTCTTT
-	TRBV18	TRBJ2-7	-	CASSQGVDYEQYF	TGTGCCAGCTCACAAGGGGTGGACTACGAGCAGTACTTC
once	TRBV27	TRBJ2-7	TRBD2	CASSFITSGRRYEQYF	TGTGCCAGCAGTTTTATAACTAGCGGGAGGCGATACGAGCAGTACTTC
-	TRBV9	TRBJ1-1	-	CASSAPRAEAFF	TGTGCCAGCAGCGCCCCCAGGGCCGAAGCTTTCTTT
-	TRBV28	TRBJ1-2	-	CASSLGGAFYGYTF	TGTGCCAGCAGTTTGGGGGGGGCGTTCTATGGCTACACCTTC
once	TRBV7-9	TRBJ2-5	TRBD2	CASSLTGGRQETQYF	TGTGCCAGCAGCTTAACGGGAGGGAGGCAAGAGACCCAGTACTTC
-	TRBV5-6	TRBJ2-2	-	CASSLKGTGELFF	TGTGCCAGCAGCTTGAAGGGGACCGGGGAGCTGTTTTTT
-	TRBV30	TRBJ1-1	TRBD1	CAWRQGANTEAFF	TGTGCCTGGAGACAGGGGGCGAACACTGAAGCTTTCTTT
-	TRBV6-1	TRBJ2-3	TRBD1	CASSLRQGADTQYF	TGTGCCAGCAGCCTTCGACAGGGAGCGGATACGCAGTATTTT
few	TRBV18	TRBJ2-5	TRBD2	CASSPRLAGGPGETQYF	TGTGCCAGCTCACCTCGACTAGCGGGAGGCCCAGGAGAGACCCAGTACTTC
-	TRBV27	TRBJ2-7	TRBD2	CASSPPGLAAYEQYF	TGTGCCAGCAGCCCACCGGGACTAGCGGCCTACGAGCAGTACTTC
-	TRBV6-5	TRBJ1-2	-	CASNAVGGWHGYTF	TGTGCCAGCAACGCCGTGGGGGGGTGGCATGGCTACACCTTC
-	TRBV9	TRBJ2-5	TRBD2	CASSGTSGETQYF	TGTGCCAGCAGCGGGACTAGCGGAGAGACCCAGTACTTC
-	TRBV5-6	TRBJ2-7	-	CASSRRETYEQYF	TGTGCCAGCAGCCGCCGGGAAACCTACGAGCAGTACTTC
once	TRBV11-2	TRBJ2-7	-	CASSPGTRTYEQYF	TGTGCCAGCAGTCCCGGGACGAGAACCTACGAGCAGTACTTC